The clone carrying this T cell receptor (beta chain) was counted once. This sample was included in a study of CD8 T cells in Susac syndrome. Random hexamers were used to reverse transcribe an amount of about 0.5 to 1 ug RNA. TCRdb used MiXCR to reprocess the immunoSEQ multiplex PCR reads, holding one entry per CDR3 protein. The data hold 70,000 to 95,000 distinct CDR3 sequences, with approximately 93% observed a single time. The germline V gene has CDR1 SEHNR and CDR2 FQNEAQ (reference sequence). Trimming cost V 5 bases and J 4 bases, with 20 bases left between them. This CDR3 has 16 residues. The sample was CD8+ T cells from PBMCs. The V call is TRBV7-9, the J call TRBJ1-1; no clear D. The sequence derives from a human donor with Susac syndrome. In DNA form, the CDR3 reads TGTGCCAGCAGCGCTCCCGGAGGGTACGTTAGCACTGAAGCTTTCTTT. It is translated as CASSAPGGYVSTEAFF.